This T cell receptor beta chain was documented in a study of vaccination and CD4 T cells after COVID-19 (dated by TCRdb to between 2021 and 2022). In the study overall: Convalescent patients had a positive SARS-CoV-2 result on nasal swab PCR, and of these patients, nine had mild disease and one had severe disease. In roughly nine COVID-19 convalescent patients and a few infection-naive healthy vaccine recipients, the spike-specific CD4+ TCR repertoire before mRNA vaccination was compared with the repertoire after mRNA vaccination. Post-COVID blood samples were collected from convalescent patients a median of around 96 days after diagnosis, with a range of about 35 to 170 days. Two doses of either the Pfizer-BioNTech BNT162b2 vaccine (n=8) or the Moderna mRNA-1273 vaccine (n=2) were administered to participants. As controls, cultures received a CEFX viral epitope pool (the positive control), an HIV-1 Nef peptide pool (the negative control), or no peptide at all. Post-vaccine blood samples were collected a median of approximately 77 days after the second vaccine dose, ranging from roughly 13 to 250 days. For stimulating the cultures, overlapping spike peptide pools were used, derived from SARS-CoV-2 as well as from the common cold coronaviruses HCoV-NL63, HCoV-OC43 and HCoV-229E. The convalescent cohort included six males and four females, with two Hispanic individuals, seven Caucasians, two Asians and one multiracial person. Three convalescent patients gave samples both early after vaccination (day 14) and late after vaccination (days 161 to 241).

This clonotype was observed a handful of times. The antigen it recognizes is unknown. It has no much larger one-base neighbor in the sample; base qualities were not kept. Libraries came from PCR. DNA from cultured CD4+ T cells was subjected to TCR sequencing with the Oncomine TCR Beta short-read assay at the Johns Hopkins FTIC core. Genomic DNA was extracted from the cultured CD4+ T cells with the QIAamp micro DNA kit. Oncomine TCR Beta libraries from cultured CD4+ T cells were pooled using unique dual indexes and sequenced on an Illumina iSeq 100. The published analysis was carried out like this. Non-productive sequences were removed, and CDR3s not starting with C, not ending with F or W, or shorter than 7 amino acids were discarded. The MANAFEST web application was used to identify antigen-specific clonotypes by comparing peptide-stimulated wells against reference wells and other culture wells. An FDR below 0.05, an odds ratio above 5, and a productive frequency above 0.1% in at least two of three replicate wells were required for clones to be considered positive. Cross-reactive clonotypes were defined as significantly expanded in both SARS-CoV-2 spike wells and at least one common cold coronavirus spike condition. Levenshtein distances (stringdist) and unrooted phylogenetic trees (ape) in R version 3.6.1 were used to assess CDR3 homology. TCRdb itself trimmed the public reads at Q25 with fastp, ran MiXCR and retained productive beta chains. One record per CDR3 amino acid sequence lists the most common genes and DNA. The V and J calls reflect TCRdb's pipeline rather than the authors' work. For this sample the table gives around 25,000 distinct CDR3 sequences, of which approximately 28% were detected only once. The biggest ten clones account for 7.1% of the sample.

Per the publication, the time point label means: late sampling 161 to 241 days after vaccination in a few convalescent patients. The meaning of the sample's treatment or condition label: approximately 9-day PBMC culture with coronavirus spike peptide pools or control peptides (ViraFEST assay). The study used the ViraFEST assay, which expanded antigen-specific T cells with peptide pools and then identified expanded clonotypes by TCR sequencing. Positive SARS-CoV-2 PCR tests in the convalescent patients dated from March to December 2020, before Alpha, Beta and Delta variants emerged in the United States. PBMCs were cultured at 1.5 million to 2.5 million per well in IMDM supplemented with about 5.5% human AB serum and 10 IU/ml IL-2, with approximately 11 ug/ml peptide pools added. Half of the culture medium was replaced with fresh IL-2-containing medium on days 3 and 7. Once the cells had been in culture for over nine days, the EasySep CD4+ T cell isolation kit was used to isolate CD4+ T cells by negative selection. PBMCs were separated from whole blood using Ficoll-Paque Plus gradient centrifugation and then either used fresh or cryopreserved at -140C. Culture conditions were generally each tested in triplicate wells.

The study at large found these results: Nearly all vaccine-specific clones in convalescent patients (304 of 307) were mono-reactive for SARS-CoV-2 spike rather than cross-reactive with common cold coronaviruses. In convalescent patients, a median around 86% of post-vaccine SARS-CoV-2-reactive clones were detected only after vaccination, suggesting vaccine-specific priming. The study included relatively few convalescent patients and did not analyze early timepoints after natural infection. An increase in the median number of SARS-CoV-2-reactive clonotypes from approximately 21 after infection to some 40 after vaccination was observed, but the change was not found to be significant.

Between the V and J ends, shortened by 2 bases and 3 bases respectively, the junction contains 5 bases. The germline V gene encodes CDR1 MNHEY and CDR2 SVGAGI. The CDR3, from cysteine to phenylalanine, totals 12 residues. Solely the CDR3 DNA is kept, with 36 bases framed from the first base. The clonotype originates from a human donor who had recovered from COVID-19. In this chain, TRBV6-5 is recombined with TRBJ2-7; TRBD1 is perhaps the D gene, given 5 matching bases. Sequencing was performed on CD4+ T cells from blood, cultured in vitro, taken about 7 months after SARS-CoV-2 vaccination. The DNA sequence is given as TGTGCCAGCAGTTACAGGGGCTACGAGCAGTACTTC. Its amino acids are CASSYRGYEQYF.